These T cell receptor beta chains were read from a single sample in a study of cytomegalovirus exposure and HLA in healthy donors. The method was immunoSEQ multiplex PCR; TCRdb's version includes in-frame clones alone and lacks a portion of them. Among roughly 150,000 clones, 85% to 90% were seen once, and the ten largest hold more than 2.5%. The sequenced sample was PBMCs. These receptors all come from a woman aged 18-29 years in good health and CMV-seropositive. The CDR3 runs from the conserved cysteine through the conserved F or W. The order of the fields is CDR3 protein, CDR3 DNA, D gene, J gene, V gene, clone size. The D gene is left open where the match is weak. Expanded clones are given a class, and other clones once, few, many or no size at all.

CASSVYYEQYF | TGTGCCAGCAGTGTGTATTACGAGCAGTACTTC | NA | TRBJ2-7 | TRBV25-1 | NA
CASSLRQLNTEAFF | TGTGCCAGCAGCCTCCGACAGCTGAACACTGAAGCTTTCTTT | NA | TRBJ1-1 | TRBV7-2 | NA
CASTPGNNEKLFF | TGTGCCAGCACGCCAGGGAATAATGAAAAACTGTTTTTT | NA | TRBJ1-4 | TRBV13 | NA
CASSPRTGGSTDTQYF | TGTGCCAGTAGCCCTAGGACAGGGGGAAGCACAGATACGCAGTATTTT | TRBD1 | TRBJ2-3 | TRBV19 | once
CASSLASAGAKQYF | TGTGCCAGCAGCTTAGCATCGGCGGGAGCCAAGCAGTACTTC | TRBD2 | TRBJ2-7 | TRBV7-2 | NA
CASRQDEKLFF | TGTGCCAGCAGACAGGACGAAAAACTGTTTTTT | NA | TRBJ1-4 | TRBV6-1 | once
CASSPDRGFGNTIYF | TGTGCCAGCTCACCAGACAGGGGATTCGGAAACACCATATATTTT | TRBD1 | TRBJ1-3 | TRBV18 | few
CAWDGGYEQYF | TGTGCCTGGGACGGGGGTTACGAGCAGTACTTC | NA | TRBJ2-7 | TRBV30 | NA
CAWTSGASTDTQYF | TGTGCCTGGACTAGCGGGGCTAGCACAGATACGCAGTATTTT | TRBD2 | TRBJ2-3 | TRBV30 | NA
CASEITDTQYF | TGTGCCAGCGAGATCACAGATACGCAGTATTTT | NA | TRBJ2-3 | TRBV2 | NA
CASSEAAGGTQYF | TGTGCCAGCAGTGAAGCTGCGGGGGGTACGCAGTATTTT | TRBD2 | TRBJ2-3 | TRBV2 | NA
CASSLGLAGAYEQYF | TGCGCCAGCAGCCTAGGACTAGCGGGAGCCTACGAGCAGTACTTC | TRBD2 | TRBJ2-7 | TRBV5-1 | NA
CASSSGQGDSYEQYF | TGCGCCAGCAGCTCGGGACAGGGGGACTCCTACGAGCAGTACTTC | TRBD1 | TRBJ2-7 | TRBV5-1 | NA
CASSSTDRGRTTDTQYF | TGTGCCAGCAGCTCAACCGACAGGGGTCGAACCACAGATACGCAGTATTTT | TRBD1 | TRBJ2-3 | TRBV7-6 | NA
CASSSSPAAYEQYF | TGTGCCAGTAGTAGTTCACCGGCGGCCTACGAGCAGTACTTC | NA | TRBJ2-7 | TRBV19 | NA
CASRSSGNTIYF | TGTGCCAGCCGCAGCTCTGGAAACACCATATATTTT | NA | TRBJ1-3 | TRBV7-9 | NA
CASSPVTRNEQFF | TGTGCCAGCTCACCTGTAACTAGAAATGAGCAGTTCTTC | NA | TRBJ2-1 | TRBV18 | NA
CASSFSASVVTDTQYF | TGCGCCAGCAGCTTCTCGGCTAGCGTTGTGACAGATACGCAGTATTTT | NA | TRBJ2-3 | TRBV5-1 | NA
CAWSVAQGQAYEQYF | TGTGCCTGGAGTGTAGCCCAGGGACAGGCCTACGAGCAGTACTTC | TRBD1 | TRBJ2-7 | TRBV30 | NA
CANGASRTDTQYF | TGTGCCAACGGAGCTAGCCGCACAGATACGCAGTATTTT | NA | TRBJ2-3 | TRBV10-3 | NA
CASSFQGTYEQYF | TGTGCCAGCAGCTTTCAGGGGACCTACGAGCAGTACTTC | NA | TRBJ2-7 | TRBV11-2 | once
CASSLDKRVQGAEAFF | TGTGCCAGCAGCTTAGATAAACGAGTACAGGGCGCTGAAGCTTTCTTT | NA | TRBJ1-1 | TRBV7-9 | NA
CASSPQEKRVTDTQYF | TGTGCCAGCAGCCCCCAAGAGAAGCGGGTCACAGATACGCAGTATTTT | NA | TRBJ2-3 | TRBV9 | NA
CASSVVGGEQYF | TGTGCCAGCAGCGTAGTTGGAGGCGAGCAGTACTTC | NA | TRBJ2-7 | TRBV9 | NA
CASSSRGAKNIQYF | TGTGCCAGCAGTTCCAGGGGAGCCAAAAACATTCAGTACTTC | NA | TRBJ2-4 | TRBV25-1 | NA
CASSPRTGDGNTIYF | TGTGCCAGCAGCCCCAGGACAGGGGACGGAAACACCATATATTTT | TRBD1 | TRBJ1-3 | TRBV11-3 | NA
CASSRAGLNQPQHF | TGTGCCAGCAGCCGGGCAGGGCTCAATCAGCCCCAGCATTTT | NA | TRBJ1-5 | TRBV9 | NA
CASSGLAGAYEQYF | TGCGCCAGCAGCGGTCTAGCGGGAGCGTACGAGCAGTACTTC | TRBD2 | TRBJ2-7 | TRBV5-1 | NA
CASSLALKFVGGIDYSETQYF | TGCGCCAGCAGCTTGGCCTTGAAGTTCGTGGGCGGGATCGATTATTCGGAGACCCAGTACTTC | NA | TRBJ2-5 | TRBV5-1 | NA
CSADTHTGELFF | TGCAGCGCCGATACACATACCGGGGAGCTGTTTTTT | NA | TRBJ2-2 | TRBV29-1 | NA
CASSTRQGARTEAFF | TGTGCCAGTAGTACCCGCCAGGGGGCAAGGACTGAAGCTTTCTTT | TRBD1 | TRBJ1-1 | TRBV19 | NA
CASSELVAGTVSGYTF | TGTGCCAGCAGTGAATTGGTTGCGGGGACAGTGTCGGGCTACACCTTC | TRBD1 | TRBJ1-2 | TRBV25-1 | NA
CASSFRSPASYEQYF | TGTGCCAGCAGTTTTCGGAGTCCGGCTTCCTACGAGCAGTACTTC | NA | TRBJ2-7 | TRBV28 | NA
CASSYFGYGYTF | TGTGCCAGCAGTTACTTCGGCTATGGCTACACCTTC | NA | TRBJ1-2 | TRBV6-5 | NA
CSTSEAYNEQFF | TGCAGCACTAGCGAGGCCTACAATGAGCAGTTCTTC | TRBD2 | TRBJ2-1 | TRBV29-1 | NA
CASSGGQGDYEQYF | TGTGCCAGCAGCGGGGGACAGGGGGACTACGAGCAGTACTTC | TRBD1 | TRBJ2-7 | TRBV5-6 | NA
CASSLGQGAGELFF | TGTGCCAGCAGCTTGGGGCAGGGGGCCGGGGAGCTGTTTTTT | TRBD1 | TRBJ2-2 | TRBV7-9 | NA
CASSRQGIQPQHF | TGTGCCAGCAGCCGACAGGGGATTCAGCCCCAGCATTTT | TRBD1 | TRBJ1-5 | TRBV2 | few
CASSSQVYSGNTIYF | TGTGCCAGCAGCTCCCAGGTATACTCTGGAAACACCATATATTTT | NA | TRBJ1-3 | TRBV7-9 | NA
CASSLSGLAPTGELFF | TGTGCCAGCAGTTTATCAGGACTAGCGCCAACCGGGGAGCTGTTTTTT | TRBD2 | TRBJ2-2 | TRBV27 | NA
CASSLLDRVDTGELFF | TGTGCCAGCAGCTTGCTGGACAGGGTCGACACCGGGGAGCTGTTTTTT | TRBD1 | TRBJ2-2 | TRBV5-6 | NA
CASSMSLNTEAFF | TGCGCCAGCAGTATGAGTTTGAACACTGAAGCTTTCTTT | NA | TRBJ1-1 | TRBV10-1 | NA
CASSQDRGTNEKLFF | TGTGCCAGCAGTCAAGACAGGGGAACTAATGAAAAACTGTTTTTT | TRBD1 | TRBJ1-4 | TRBV6-6 | NA
CASSHGGTGASTDTQYF | TGTGCCAGCAGCCACGGGGGGACAGGGGCTAGCACAGATACGCAGTATTTT | TRBD1 | TRBJ2-3 | TRBV4-2 | once
CATSRDHGSGRAYNEQFF | TGTGCCACCAGCAGAGATCACGGTAGCGGGAGGGCGTACAATGAGCAGTTCTTC | TRBD2 | TRBJ2-1 | TRBV15 | once